This entry is about one T cell receptor beta chain. Its antigen remains unidentified. The data were taken from a study of beta chain features in type 1 diabetes. Study-wide results and caveats: Across patients, naive, central memory and Treg TCRB repertoires exhibited apparently greater similarity than was observed across healthy donors. Insertions at VDJ junctions were less frequent in type 1 diabetes patients. These patients also deleted more nucleotides at the same junctions.

Per donor, one heparinised blood draw averaged approximately 120 mL. Isolation of CD4+ naive, central memory, regulatory and stem cell-like memory cells was achieved by sorting via CD45RO/CCR7/CD25/CD127/CD95/CD27. Expressed TCRB transcripts got sequenced, as all isolated RNA was reverse transcribed. Only in-frame clones appear in the TCRdb table, and some are missing; sequencing was by immunoSEQ multiplex PCR. Of 620,000 or so clones listed, around 15% are singletons. The CDR3 covers 15 residues. Germline CDR1 reads ENHRY; CDR2 reads SYGVKD. With 9 bases clipped from V and 7 bases from J, the junction kept 11 bases outside the gene matches.

This receptor was obtained from a man younger than 35 in good health. The specimen sequenced was naive CD4+ T cells from blood. The J gene is TRBJ2-1, the V gene TRBV10-3, with TRBD2 identical over 11 bases. In DNA, the CDR3 is TGTGCCATATTTAACCCGGGACTAGCGGTTAATGAGCAGTTCTTC. This codes for CAIFNPGLAVNEQFF.